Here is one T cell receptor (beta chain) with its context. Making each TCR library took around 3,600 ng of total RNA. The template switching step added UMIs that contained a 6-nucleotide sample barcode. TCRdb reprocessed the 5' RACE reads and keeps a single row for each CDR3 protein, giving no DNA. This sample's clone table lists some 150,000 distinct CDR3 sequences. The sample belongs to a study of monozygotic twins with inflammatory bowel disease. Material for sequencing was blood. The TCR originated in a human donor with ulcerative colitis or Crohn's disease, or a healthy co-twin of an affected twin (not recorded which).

The CDR3 spells CASSARDGAQETQYF. The V gene is TRBV5-6, the J gene TRBJ2-5; no DNA is available, so the TRBD1 call from TCRdb remains unchecked. The CDR3 spans 15 residues. Germline CDR1 reads SGHDT; CDR2 reads YYEEEE.